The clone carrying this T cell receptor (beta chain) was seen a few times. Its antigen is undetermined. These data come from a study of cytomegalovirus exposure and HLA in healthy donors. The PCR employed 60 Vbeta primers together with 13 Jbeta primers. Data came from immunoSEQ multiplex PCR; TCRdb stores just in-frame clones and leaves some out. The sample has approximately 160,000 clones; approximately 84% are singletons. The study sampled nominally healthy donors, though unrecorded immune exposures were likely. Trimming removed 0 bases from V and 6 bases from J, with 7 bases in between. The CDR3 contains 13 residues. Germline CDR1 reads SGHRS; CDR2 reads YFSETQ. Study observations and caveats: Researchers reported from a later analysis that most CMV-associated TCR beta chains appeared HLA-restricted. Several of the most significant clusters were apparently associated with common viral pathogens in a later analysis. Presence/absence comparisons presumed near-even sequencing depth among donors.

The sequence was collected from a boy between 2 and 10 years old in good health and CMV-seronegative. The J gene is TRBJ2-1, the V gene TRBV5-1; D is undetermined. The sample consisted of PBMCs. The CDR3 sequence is CASSLAGLNEQFF. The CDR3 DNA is TGCGCCAGCAGCTTGGCTGGGCTCAATGAGCAGTTCTTC.